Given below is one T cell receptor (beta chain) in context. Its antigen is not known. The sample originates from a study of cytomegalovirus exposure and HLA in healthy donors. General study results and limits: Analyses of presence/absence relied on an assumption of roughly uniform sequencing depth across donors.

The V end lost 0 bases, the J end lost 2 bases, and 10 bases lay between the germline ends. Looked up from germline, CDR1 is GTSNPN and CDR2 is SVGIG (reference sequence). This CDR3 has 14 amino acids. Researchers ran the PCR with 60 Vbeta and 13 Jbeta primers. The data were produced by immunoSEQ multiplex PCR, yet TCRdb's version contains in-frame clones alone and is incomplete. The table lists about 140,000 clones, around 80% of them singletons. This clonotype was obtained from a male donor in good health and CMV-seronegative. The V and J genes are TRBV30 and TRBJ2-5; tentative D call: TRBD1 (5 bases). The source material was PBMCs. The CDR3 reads CAWSVGQQQETQYF. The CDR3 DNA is TGTGCCTGGAGTGTCGGACAACAGCAAGAGACCCAGTACTTC.